This passage covers 12 T cell receptor beta chains from one sample sequenced in a study of T cell changes during pregnancy in multiple sclerosis. The protocol was immunoSEQ multiplex PCR, while the TCRdb copy is restricted to in-frame clones and leaves out a portion. Altogether roughly 76,000 clones are present, 80% to 95% being singletons, with the ten largest covering roughly 0.29%. This specimen was CD4+ T cells from peripheral blood mononuclear cells, taken after pregnancy. Every receptor here comes from a female donor with multiple sclerosis, enrolled in a pregnancy study.

The chain has TRBV19 and TRBJ2-5, with a tentative D call TRBD2 (7 bases). V was trimmed by 6 bases and J by 5 bases, leaving 13 bases between them. The CDR3 covers 13 residues. Germline V CDR1 and CDR2: LNHDA, SQIVND (reference sequence). The CDR3 sequence: CASRGGATETQYF. The DNA of the CDR3 is TGTGCCAGTAGAGGGGGGGCTACGGAGACCCAGTACTTC.

The CDR3 nucleotides are TGTGCCAGTAGTATCCTCCCCAGGGACGGGAGCTCCTACAATGAGCAGTTCTTC. This sequence encodes CASSILPRDGSSYNEQFF. The rearrangement uses TRBV19 and TRBJ2-1; D is possibly TRBD2 (6 bases). The V end was cut by 3 bases, the J end by 0 bases, with 18 bases between. Germline V gene data show CDR1 as LNHDA and CDR2 as SQIVND (reference sequence). The CDR3 is 18 amino acids.

The sample holds a few counts of this clone. The chain combines TRBV5-1 with TRBJ1-1; a weak D match, TRBD1 (6 bases). Trimming cost V 5 bases and J 4 bases, with 21 bases left between them. The CDR3 has 16 residues. Germline lookup yields CDR1 SGHRS and CDR2 YFSETQ. The DNA for the CDR3 is TGCGCCAGCAGAGGGGGGGCAGGGGAGGGTGGCACTGAAGCTTTCTTT. This encodes CASRGGAGEGGTEAFF.

This rearrangement joins TRBV11-1 to TRBJ1-1, with D perhaps matching TRBD1 (6 bases). This CDR3 spans 15 amino acids. CDR1 is SGHAT and CDR2 is FQDESV in the germline V gene (reference sequence). V was cut by 2 bases and J by 0 bases, with 10 bases left in between. The CDR3 DNA reads TGTGCCAGCAGCTTATCTCAGGGGATGAACACTGAAGCTTTCTTT. It specifies CASSLSQGMNTEAFF.

The CDR3 nucleotides read TGTGCCTGGAGTTCCGGACACGACACCTACGAGCAGTACTTC. It specifies CAWSSGHDTYEQYF. The chain couples TRBV30 to TRBJ2-7; TRBD1 might be the D (5 bases). Trimming removed 2 bases at V and 2 bases at J, with 13 bases between. Germline CDR1 GTSNPN, CDR2 SVGIG (reference sequence). CDR3 length: 14 residues.

The chain's CDR3 is CASSYYFHSGNTIYF. The CDR3 bases are TGTGCCAGCAGTTATTACTTCCACTCTGGAAACACCATATATTTT. The chain links TRBV6-5 to TRBJ1-3; no definite D call. V was clipped by 3 bases and J by 0 bases, with 9 bases between them. CDR1 MNHEY and CDR2 SVGAGI come from the germline V gene. CDR3 length: 15 residues.

This rearrangement joins TRBV27 to TRBJ1-1, with 8 bases aligning to TRBD1. After removal of 2 bases from V and 4 bases from J, the junction contained 3 bases not matched to a gene. Germline V gives CDR1 MNHEY, CDR2 SMNVEV (reference sequence). The CDR3 length is 14 residues. The CDR3 DNA reads as TGTGCCAGCAGTTTAACAGGGGGAGGCACTGAAGCTTTCTTT. Protein product: CASSLTGGGTEAFF.

The J gene is TRBJ1-1, the V gene TRBV6-1, with 10 bases aligning to TRBD1. V lost 8 bases to trimming and J lost 4 bases; unmatched junction nucleotides: 7. Germline CDR1 reads MNHNS; CDR2 reads SASEGT. The CDR3 sequence is 14 residues long. The CDR3 bases are TGTGCCAGCCGAGAGACAGGGGGCGGCACTGAAGCTTTCTTT. Residues: CASRETGGGTEAFF.

The chain has TRBV2 and TRBJ2-2, with D hard to call. Trimming took 4 bases from V and 7 from J, leaving 13 bases between them. Germline CDR1 is SNHLY and CDR2 is FYNNEI. The CDR3 loop spans 14 amino acids. This CDR3 reads CASSGISQVGELFF. The CDR3 DNA sequence: TGTGCCAGCAGTGGAATTTCCCAGGTCGGGGAGCTGTTTTTT.

CDR3 amino acids: CAWSVMGTGTQPQHF. CDR3 in DNA: TGTGCCTGGAGTGTAATGGGGACAGGGACTCAGCCCCAGCATTTT. This rearrangement joins TRBV30 to TRBJ1-5; 9 bases fit TRBD1. Germline V gene lookup returns CDR1 GTSNPN and CDR2 SVGIG (reference sequence). J was trimmed by 6 bases and V by 0 bases; bases with no gene match: 6. The CDR3 is made up of 15 amino acids.

The rearrangement links TRBV11-3 to TRBJ2-5; D may be TRBD2 (5 bases). V lost 1 base to trimming and J lost 3 bases, with 12 bases between them. CDR1 and CDR2 (germline): SGHNT, YENEEA. The CDR3 runs to 15 residues. CDR3 sequence (DNA): TGTGCCAGCAGCTTAGGGGGAGTGATGGAAGAGACCCAGTACTTC. This codes for CASSLGGVMEETQYF.

This sequence joins TRBV7-9 and TRBJ2-5; maybe TRBD1 (6 bases). Germline CDR1 is SEHNR and CDR2 is FQNEAQ (reference sequence). The CDR3 runs 15 residues. Deletions cut 7 bases from V and 4 bases from J, with 19 bases between. The CDR3 DNA sequence: TGTGCCAGCACCCCAGGGGCCAAGGGACCAGAGACCCAGTACTTC. The encoded protein is CASTPGAKGPETQYF.